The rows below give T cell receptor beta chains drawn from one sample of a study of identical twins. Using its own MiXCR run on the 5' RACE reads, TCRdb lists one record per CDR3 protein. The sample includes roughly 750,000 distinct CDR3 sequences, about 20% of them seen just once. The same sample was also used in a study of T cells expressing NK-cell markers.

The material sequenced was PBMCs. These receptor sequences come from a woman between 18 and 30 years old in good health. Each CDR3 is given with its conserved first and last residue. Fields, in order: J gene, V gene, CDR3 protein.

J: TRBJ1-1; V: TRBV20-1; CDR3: CSAGGTVNTEAFF
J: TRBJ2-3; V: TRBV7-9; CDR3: CASSLAHSGPDTQYF
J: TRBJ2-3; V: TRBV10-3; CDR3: CATRKARADTQYF
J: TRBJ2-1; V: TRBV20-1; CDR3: CSARDHQAYLYNEQFF
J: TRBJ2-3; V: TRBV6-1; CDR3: CATEDRVGDTQYF
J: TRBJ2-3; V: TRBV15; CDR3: CATSRDTWGGIITDTQYF
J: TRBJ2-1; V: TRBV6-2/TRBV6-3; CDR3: CASGPSRTGEQFF
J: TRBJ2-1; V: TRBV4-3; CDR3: CASSQEGILVAGVNEQFF
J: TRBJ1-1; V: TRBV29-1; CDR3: CSVEKGRTEAFF
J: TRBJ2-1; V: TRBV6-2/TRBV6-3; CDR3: CASSFSGRRPNEQFF
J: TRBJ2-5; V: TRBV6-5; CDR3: CASRSAWRTQYF
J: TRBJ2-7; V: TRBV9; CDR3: CASSALAGGPYEQYF
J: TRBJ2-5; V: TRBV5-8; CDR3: CASSWTRTETQYF
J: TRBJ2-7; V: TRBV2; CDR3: CASKRDKNVHEQYF
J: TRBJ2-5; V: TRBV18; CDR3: CASSPRDPTMETQYF
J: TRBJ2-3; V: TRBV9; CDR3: CASSVGRGGVDTQYF
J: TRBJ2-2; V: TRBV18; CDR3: CASSPINAASNTGELFF
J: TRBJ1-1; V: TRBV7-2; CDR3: CASSPPGTLMNTEAFF
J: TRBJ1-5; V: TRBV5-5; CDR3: CASSLTWDQPQHF
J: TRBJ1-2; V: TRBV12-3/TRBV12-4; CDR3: CASSIQGSGYGYTF
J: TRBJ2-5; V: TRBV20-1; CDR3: CSARDAGMPTQYF
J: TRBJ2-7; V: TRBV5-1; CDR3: CASSLGDLYEQYF
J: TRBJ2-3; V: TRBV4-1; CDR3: CASSQPSFGGGSTDTQYF
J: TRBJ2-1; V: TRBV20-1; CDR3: CSAPGLVIHNEQFF
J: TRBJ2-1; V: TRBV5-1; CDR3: CASSLGASVGYNEQFF
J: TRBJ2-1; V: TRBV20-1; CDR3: CSARLAGIEDEQFF
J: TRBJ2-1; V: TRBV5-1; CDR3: CASSDTSGSSNEQFF
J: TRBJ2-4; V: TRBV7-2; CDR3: CASSLIPGNIQYF
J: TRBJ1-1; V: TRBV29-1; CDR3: CSVAAGTANTEAFF
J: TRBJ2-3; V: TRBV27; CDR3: CASSYLFGGDTQYF
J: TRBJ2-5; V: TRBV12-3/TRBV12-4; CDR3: CASSFGSVGETQYF
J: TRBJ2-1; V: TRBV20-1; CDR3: CSASDTSHNEQFF
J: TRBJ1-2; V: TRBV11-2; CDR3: CASSLDPGMDYGYTF
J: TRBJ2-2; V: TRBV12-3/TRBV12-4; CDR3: CASSSGRAGELFF
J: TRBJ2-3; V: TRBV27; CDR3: CASSYYRASGYISTDTQYF
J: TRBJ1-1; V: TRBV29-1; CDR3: CSVEMVSRADTEAFF
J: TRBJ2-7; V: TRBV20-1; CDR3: CSAREKLAGEWPGSREQYF
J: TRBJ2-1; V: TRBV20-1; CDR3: CSVRLAGGVGFF
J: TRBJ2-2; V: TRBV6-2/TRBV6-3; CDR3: CASRTGGDTGELFF
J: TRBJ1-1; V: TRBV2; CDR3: CASLQETNTEAFF
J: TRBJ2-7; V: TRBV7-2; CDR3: CASSPGTYSYEQYF
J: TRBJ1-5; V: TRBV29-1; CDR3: CSVALGHSNQPQHF
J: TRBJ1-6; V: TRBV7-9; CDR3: CASSFGANSPLHF
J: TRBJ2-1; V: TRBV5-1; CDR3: CASSTVPGTSGLNEQFF
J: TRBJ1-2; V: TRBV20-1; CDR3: CSASPPGVSGYTF
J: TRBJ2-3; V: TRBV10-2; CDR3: CASSAALASFTDTQYF
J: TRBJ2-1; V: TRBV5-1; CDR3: CASTYGGTSGGKNEQFF
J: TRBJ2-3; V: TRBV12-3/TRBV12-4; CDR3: CASSHGGTSGGPTDTQYF
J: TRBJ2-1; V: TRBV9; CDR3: CASSVGGGYNEQFF
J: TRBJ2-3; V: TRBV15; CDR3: CATSPLALASSTDTQYF
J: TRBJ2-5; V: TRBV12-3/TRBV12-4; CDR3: CASSFGIQETQYF
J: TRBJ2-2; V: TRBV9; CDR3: CASSVRRALNTGELFF
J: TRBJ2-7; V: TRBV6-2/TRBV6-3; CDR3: CASSQDRGDREQYF
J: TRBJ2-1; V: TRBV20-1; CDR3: CSARGDSVLYNEQFF
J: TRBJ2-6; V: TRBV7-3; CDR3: CASSRAIRSGANVLTF
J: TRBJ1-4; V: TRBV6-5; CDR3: CASSYPRANEKLFF
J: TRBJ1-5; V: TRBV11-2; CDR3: CASSREGVGQPQHF
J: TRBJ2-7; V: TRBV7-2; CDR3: CASSLMGGGSYEQYF